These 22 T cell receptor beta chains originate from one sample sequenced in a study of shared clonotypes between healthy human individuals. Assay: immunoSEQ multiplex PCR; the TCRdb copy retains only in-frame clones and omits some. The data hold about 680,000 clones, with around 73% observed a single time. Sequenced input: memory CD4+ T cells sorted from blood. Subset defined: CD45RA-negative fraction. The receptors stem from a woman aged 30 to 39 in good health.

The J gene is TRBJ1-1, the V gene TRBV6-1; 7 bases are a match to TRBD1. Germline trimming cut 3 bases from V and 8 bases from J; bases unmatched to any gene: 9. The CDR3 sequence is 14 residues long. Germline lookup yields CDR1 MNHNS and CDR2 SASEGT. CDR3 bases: TGTGCCAGCAGTGACCGTGGACAGGTCCCAGAAGCTTTCTTT. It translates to CASSDRGQVPEAFF.

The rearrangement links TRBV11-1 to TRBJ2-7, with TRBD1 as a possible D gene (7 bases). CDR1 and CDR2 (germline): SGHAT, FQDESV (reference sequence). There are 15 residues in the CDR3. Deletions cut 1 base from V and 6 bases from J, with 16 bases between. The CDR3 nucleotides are TGTGCCAGCAGCTTAGATAGGAGGGGGCGCGGCGAGCAGTACTTC. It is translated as CASSLDRRGRGEQYF. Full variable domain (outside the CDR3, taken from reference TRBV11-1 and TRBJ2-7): EAEVAQSPRYKITEKSQAVAFWCDPISGHATLYWYRQILGQGPELLVQFQDESVVDDSQLPKDRFSAERLKGVDSTLKIQPAELGDSAMYLCASSLDRRGRGEQYFGPGTRLTVT.

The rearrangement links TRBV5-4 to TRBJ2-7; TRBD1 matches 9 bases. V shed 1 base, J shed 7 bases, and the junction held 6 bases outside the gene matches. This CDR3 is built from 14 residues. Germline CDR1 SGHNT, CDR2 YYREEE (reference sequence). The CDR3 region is CASSLQQGAREQYF. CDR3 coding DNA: TGTGCCAGCAGCTTGCAACAGGGGGCGCGTGAGCAGTACTTC.

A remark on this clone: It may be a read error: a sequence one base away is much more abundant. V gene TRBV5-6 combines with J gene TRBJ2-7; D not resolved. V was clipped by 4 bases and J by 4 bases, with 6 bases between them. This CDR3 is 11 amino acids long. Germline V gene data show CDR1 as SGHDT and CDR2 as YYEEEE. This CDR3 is CASSREYEQYF. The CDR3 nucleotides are TGTGCCAGCAGCCGAGAATACGAGCAGTACTTC.

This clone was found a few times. CDR3 sequence: CASSANPGGNTEAFF. The CDR3 DNA reads as TGTGCCAGCAGCGCCAACCCTGGGGGAAACACTGAAGCTTTCTTT. The V gene is TRBV7-9, the J gene TRBJ1-1; TRBD1 might be the D (5 bases). The V end was cut by 5 bases, the J end by 2 bases, with 15 bases between. The V gene's germline CDR1 is SEHNR and CDR2 FQNEAQ (reference sequence). The CDR3 covers 15 residues.

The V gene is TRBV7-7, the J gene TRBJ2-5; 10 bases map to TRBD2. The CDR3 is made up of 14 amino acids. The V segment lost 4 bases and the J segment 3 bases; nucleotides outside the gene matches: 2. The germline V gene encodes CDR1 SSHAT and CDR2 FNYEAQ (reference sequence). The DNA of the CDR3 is TGTGCCAGCAGCTCAGGACTAGCGGAAGAGACCCAGTACTTC. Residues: CASSSGLAEETQYF.

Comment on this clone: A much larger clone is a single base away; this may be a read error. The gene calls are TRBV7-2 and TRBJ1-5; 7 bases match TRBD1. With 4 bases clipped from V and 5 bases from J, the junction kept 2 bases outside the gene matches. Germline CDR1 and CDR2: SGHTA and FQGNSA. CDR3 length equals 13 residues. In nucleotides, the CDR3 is TGTGCCAGCAGCTCGGACAGGCATCAGCCCCAGCATTTT. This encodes CASSSDRHQPQHF.

The CDR3 DNA sequence: TGTGCCATCAGTGACCCCGGACAGCCTACGATCACAGATACGCAGTATTTT. Its protein is CAISDPGQPTITDTQYF. V gene TRBV10-3 combines with J gene TRBJ2-3, with D possibly TRBD1 on 6 matching bases. This CDR3 has 17 amino acids. Deletions cut 3 bases from V and 2 bases from J, with 18 bases between. Looked up from germline, CDR1 is ENHRY and CDR2 is SYGVKD.

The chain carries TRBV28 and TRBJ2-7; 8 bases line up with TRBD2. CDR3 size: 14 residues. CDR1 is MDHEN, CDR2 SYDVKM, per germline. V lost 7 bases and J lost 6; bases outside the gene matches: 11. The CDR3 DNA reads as TGTGCCAGCACCTACTTGCGGGGGGCTGGCGAGCAGTACTTC. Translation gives CASTYLRGAGEQYF.

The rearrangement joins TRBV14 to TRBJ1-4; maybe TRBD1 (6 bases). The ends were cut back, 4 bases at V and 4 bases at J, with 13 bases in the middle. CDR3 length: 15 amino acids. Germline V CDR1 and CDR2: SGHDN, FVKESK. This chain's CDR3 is CASSPRGLSNEKLFF. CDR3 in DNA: TGTGCCAGCAGCCCCCGGGGGCTGAGTAATGAAAAACTGTTTTTT.

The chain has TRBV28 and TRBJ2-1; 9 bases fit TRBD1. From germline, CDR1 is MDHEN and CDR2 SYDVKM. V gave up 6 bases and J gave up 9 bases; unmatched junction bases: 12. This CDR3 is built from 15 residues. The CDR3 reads CASSPSGTGHPEQFF. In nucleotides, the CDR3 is TGTGCCAGCAGCCCATCCGGGACAGGGCATCCTGAGCAGTTCTTC.

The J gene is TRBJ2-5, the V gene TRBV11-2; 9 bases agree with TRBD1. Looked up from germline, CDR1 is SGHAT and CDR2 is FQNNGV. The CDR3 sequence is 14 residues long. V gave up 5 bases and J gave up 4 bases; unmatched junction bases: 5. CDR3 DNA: TGTGCCAGCAGCCGGGACAGGGTGGCAGAGACCCAGTACTTC. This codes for CASSRDRVAETQYF.

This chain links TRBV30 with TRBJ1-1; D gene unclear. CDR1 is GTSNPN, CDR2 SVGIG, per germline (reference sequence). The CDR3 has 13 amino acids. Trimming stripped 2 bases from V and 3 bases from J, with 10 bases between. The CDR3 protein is CAWSSGIHTEAFF. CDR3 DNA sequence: TGTGCCTGGAGTTCTGGGATTCACACTGAAGCTTTCTTT. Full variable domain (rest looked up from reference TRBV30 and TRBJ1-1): SQTIHQWPATLVQPVGSPLSLECTVEGTSNPNLYWYRQAAGRGLQLLFYSVGIGQISSEVPQNLSASRPQDRQFILSSKKLLLSDSGFYLCAWSSGIHTEAFFGQGTRLTVV.

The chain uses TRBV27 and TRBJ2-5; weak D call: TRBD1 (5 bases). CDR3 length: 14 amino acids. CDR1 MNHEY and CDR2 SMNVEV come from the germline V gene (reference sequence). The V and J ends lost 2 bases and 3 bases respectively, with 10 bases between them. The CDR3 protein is CASSLNRLKETQYF. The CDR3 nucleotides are TGTGCCAGCAGTTTAAACAGGTTAAAAGAGACCCAGTACTTC.

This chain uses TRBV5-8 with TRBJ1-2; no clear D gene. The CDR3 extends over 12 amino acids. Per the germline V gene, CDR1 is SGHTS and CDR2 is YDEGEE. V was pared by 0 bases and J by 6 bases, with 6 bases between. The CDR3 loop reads CASSLVGNGYTF. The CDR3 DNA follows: TGTGCCAGCAGCTTGGTCGGCAATGGCTACACCTTC.

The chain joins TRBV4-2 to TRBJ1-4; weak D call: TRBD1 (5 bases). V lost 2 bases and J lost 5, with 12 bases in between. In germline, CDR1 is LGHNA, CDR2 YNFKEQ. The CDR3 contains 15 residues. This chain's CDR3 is CASSQWGGSNEKLFF. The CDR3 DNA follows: TGTGCCAGCAGCCAATGGGGGGGTTCGAATGAAAAACTGTTTTTT.

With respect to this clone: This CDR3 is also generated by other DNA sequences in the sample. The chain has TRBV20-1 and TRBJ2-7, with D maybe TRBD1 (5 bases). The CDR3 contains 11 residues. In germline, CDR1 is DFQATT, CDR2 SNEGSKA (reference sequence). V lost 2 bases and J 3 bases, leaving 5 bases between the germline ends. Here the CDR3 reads CSARQGYEQYF. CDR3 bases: TGCAGTGCTAGACAGGGCTACGAGCAGTACTTC.

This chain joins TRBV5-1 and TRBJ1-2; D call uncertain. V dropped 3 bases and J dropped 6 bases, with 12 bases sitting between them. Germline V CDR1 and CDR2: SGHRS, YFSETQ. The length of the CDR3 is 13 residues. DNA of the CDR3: TGCGCCAGCAGCTCGACGAGGAGGGATGGCTACACCTTC. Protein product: CASSSTRRDGYTF.

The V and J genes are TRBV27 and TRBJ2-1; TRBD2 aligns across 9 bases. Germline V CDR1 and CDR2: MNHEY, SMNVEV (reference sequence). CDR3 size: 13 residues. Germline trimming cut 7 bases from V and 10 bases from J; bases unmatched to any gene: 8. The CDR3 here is CASTGTSRGEQFF. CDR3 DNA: TGTGCCAGCACTGGGACTAGCAGGGGGGAGCAGTTCTTC.

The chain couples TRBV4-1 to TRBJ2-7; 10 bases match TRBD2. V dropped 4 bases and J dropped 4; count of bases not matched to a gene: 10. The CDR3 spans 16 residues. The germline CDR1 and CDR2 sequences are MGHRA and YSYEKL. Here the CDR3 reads CASSPRGAGGVYEQYF. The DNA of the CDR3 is TGCGCCAGCAGCCCCCGGGGAGCGGGAGGGGTATACGAGCAGTACTTC.

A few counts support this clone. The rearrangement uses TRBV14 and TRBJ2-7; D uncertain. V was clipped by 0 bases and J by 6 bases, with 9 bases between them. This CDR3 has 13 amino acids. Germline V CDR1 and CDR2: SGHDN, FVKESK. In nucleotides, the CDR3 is TGTGCCAGCAGCCAAGATGGTAGTGGCGAGCAGTACTTC. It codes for CASSQDGSGEQYF.

The CDR3 loop is CASSQAAGATGELFF. Here the CDR3 DNA reads TGTGCCAGCAGCCAAGCAGCGGGAGCCACCGGGGAGCTGTTTTTT. The gene calls are TRBV4-2 and TRBJ2-2; 8 bases line up with TRBD2. The germline CDR1 and CDR2 sequences are LGHNA and YNFKEQ. With V trimmed by 1 base and J by 4 bases, 2 bases remained unmatched. The CDR3 extends over 15 amino acids.